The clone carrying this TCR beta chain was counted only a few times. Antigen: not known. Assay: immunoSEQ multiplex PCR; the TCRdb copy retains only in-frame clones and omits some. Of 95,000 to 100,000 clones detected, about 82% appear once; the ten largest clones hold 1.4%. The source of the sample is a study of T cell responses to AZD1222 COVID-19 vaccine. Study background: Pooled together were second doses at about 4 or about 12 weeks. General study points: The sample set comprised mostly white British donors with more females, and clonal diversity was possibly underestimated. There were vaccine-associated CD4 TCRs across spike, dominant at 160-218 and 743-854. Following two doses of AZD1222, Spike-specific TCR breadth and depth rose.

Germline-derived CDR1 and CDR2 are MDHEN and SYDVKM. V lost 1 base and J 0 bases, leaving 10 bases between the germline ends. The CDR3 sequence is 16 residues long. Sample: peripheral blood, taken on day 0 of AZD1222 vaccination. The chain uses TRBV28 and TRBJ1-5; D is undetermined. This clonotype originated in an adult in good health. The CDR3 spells CASSLLEFISNQPQHF. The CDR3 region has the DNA TGTGCCAGCAGTTTATTAGAATTTATTAGCAATCAGCCCCAGCATTTT.